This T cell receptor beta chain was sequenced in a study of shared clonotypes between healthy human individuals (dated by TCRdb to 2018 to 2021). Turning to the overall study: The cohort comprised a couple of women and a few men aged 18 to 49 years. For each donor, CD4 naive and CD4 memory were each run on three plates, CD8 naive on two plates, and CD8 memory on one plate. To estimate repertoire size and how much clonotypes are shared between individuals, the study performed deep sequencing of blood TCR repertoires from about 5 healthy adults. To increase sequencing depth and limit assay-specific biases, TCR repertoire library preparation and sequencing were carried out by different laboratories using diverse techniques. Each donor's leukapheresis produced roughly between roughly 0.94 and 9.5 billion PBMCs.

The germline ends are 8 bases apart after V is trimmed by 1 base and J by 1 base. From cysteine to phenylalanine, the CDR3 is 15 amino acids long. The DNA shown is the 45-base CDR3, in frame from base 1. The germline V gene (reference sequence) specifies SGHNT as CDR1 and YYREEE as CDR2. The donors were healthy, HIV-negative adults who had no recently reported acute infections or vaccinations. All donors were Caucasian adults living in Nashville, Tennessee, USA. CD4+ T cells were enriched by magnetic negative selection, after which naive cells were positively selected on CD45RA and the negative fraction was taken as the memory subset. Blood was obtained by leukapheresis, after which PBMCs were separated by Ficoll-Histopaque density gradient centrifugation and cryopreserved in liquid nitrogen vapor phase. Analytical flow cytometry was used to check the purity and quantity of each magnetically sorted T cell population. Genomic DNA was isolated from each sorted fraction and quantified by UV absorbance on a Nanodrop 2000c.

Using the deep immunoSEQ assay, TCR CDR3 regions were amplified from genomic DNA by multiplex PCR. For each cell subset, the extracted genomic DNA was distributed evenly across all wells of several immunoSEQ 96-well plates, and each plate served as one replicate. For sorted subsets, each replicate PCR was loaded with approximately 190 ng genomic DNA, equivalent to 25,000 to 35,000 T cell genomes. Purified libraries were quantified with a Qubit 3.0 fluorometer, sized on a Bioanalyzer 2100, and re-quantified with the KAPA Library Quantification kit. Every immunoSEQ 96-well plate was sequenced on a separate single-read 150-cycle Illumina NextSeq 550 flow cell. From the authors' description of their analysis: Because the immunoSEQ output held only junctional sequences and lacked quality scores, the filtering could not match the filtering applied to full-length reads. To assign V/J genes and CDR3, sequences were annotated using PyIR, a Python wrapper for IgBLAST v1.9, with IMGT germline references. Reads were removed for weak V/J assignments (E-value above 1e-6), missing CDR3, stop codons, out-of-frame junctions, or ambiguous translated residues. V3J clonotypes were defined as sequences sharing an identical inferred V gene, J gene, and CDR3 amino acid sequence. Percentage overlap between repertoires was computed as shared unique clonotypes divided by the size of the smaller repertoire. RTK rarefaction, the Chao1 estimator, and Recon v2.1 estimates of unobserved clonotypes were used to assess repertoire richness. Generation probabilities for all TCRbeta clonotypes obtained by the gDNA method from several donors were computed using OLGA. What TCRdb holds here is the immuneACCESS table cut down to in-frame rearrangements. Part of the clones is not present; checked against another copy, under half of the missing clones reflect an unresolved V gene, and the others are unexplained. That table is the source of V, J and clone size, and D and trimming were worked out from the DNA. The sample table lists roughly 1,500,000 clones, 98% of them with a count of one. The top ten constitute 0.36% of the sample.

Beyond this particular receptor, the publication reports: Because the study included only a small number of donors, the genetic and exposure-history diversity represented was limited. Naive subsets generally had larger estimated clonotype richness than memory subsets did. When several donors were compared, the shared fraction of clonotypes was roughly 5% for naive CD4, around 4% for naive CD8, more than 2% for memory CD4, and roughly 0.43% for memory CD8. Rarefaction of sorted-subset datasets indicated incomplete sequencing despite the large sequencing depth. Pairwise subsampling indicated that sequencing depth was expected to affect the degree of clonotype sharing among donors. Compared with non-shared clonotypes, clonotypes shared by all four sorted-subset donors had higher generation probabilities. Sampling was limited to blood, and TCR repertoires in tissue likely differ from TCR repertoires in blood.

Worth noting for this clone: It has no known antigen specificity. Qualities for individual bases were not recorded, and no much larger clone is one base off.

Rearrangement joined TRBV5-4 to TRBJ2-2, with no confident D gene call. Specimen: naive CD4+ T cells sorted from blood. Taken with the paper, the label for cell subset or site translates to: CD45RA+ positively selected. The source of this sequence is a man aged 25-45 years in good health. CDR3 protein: CASSLRLGNTGELFF. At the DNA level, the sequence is TGTGCCAGCAGCTTGAGGCTAGGGAACACCGGGGAGCTGTTTTTT.